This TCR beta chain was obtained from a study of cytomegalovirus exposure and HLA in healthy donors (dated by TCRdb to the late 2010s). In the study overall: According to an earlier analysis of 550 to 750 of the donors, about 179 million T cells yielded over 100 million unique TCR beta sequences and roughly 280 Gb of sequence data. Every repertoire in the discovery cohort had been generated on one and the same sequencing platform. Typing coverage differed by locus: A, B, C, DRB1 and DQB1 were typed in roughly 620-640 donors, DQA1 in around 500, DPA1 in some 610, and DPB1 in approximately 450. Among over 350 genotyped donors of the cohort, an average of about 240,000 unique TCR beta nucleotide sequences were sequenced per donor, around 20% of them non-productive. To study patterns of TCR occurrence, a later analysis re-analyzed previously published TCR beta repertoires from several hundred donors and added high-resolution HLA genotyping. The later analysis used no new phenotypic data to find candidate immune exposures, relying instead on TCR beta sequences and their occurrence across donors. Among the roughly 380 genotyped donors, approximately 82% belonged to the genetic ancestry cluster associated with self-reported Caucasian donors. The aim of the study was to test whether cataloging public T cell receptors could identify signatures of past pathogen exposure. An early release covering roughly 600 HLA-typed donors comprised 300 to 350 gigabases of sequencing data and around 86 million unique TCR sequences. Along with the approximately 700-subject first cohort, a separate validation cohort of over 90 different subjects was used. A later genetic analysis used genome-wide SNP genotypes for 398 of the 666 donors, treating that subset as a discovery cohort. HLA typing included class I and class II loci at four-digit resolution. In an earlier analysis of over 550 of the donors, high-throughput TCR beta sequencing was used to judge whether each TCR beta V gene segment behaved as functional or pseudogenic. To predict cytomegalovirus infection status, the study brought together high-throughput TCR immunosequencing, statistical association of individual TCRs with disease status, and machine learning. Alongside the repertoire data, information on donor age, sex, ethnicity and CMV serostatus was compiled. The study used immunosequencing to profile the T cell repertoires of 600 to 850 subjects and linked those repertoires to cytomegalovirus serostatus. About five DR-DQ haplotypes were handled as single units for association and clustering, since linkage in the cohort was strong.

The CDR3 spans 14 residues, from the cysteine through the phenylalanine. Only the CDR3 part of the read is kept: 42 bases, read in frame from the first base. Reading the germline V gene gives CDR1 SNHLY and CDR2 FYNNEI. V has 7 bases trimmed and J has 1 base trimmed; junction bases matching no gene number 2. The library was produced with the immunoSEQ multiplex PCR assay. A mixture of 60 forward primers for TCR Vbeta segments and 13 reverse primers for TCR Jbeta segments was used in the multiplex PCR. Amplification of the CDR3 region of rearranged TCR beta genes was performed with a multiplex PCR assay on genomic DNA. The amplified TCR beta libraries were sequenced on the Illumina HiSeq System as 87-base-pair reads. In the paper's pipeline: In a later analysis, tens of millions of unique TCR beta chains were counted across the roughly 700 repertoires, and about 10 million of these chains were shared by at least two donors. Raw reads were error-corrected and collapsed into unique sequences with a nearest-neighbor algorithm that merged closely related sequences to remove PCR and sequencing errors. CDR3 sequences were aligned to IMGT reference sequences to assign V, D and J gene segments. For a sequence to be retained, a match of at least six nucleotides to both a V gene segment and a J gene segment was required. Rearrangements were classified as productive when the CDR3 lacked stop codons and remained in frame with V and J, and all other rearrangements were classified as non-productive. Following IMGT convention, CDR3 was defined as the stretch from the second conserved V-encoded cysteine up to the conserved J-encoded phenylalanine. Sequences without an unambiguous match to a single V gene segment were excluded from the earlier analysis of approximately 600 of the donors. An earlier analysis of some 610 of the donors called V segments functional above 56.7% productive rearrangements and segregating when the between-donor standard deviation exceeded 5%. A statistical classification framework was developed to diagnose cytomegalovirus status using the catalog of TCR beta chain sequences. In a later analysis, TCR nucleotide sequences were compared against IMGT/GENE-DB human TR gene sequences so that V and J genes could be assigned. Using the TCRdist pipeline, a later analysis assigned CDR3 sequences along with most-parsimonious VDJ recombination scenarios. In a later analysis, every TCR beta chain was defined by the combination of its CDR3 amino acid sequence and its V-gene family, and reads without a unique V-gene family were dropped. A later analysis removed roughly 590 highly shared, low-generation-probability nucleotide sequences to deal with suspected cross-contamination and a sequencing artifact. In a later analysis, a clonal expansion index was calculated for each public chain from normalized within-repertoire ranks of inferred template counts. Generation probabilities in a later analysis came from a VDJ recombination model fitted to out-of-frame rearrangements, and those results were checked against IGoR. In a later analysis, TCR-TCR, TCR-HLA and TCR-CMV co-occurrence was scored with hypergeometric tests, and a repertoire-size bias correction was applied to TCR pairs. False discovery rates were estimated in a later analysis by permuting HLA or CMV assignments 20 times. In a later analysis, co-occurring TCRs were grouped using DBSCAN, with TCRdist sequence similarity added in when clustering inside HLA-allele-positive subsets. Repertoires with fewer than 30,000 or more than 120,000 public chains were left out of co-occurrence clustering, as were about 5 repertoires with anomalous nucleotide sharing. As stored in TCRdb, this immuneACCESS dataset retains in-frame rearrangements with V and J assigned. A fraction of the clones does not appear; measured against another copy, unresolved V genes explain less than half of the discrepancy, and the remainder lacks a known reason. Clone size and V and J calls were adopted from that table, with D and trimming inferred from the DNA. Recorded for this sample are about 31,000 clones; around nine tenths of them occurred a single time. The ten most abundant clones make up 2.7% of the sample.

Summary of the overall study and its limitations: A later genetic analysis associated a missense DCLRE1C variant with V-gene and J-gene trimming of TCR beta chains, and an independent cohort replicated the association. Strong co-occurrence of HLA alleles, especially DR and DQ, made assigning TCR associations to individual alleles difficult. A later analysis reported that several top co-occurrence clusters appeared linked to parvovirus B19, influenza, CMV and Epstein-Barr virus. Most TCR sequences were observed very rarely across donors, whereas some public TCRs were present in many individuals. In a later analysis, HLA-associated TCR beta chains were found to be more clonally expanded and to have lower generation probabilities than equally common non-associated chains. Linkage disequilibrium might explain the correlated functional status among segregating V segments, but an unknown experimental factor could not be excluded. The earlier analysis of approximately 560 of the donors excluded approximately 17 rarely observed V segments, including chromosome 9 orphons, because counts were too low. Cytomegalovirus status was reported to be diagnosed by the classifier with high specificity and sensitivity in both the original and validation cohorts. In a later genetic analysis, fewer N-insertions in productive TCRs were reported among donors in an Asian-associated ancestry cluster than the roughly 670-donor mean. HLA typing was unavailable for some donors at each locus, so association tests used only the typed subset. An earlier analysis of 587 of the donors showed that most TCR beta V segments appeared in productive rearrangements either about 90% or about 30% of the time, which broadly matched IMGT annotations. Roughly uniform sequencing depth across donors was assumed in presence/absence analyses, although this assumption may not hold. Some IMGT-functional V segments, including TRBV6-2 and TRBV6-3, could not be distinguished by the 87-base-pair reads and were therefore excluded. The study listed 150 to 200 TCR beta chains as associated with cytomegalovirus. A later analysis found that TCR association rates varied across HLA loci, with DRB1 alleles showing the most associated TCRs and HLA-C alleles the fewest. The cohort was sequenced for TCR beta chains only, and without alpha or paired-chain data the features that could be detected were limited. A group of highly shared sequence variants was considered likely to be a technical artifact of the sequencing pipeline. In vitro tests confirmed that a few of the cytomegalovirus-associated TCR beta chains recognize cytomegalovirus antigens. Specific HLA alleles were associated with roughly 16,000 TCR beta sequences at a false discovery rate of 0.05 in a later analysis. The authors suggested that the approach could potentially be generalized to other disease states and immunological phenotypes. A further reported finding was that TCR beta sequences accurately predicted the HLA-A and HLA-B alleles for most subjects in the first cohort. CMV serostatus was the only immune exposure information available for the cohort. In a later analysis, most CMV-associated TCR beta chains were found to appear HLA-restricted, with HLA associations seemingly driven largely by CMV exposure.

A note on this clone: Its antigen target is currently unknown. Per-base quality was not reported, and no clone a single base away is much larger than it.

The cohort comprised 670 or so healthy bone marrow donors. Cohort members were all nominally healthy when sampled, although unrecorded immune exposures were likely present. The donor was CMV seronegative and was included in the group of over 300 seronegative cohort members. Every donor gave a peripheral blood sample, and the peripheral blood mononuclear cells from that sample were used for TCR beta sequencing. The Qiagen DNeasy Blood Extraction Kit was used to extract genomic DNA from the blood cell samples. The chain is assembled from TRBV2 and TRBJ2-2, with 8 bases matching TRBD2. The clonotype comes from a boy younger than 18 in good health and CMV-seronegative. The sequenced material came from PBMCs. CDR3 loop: CASMRGENTGELFF. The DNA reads TGTGCCAGCATGCGGGGGGAGAACACCGGGGAGCTGTTTTTT.